The TCR beta chain described here comes from a study of blood T cells in healthy people across ages. Background on the study: Capturing about one barcoded beta molecule per two T cells was achieved by template switching. General study points: The study found more naive CD4+ cells and higher diversity in long-lived than aged donors.

The amount of total RNA extracted per sample was at least 5.5 micrograms. The CDR3 length is 16 residues. The trim removed 0 bases at V and 8 bases at J, leaving 10 bases unmatched. Germline values: CDR1 MNHEY, CDR2 SVGAGI. A second PCR, run for roughly 7 to 11 cycles, used a sample-barcoded 5' primer plus a J-beta primer mix. A template-switch adaptor that had 12 random nucleotides put a tag on each cDNA molecule. Via MiXCR, TCRdb re-called the 5' RACE reads, giving one row per CDR3 protein. Of some 750,000 distinct CDR3 sequences detected, approximately 22% appear once; the ten largest clones hold 22%. The sample holds a few counts of this clonotype. Its antigen is currently unknown.

V and J are TRBV6-5 and TRBJ2-3; 8 bases line up with TRBD1. The specimen was blood. The clonotype comes from a man between 65 and 79 years old in good health. The CDR3: CASSYSDRGPSGTQYF. The CDR3 DNA is TGTGCCAGCAGTTACTCCGACAGGGGACCCTCGGGTACGCAGTATTTT.